The 20 T cell receptor beta chains presented below share a single source sample, sequenced in a study of T cell repertoires in cytomegalovirus infection. TCRdb reanalysed the reads using MiXCR and keeps one entry per CDR3 protein. The sample has about 180,000 distinct CDR3 sequences, about 17% seen once; the top ten hold 20% to 25%. The sample consisted of CD8+ T cells from PBMCs. The receptor set was obtained from a human donor in good health (CMV status not recorded). Some clones in this sample may be carry-over from other donors' samples.

This chain connects TRBV6-2 or TRBV6-3 to TRBJ1-5, with D unresolved. Trimming took off 0 bases at V and 3 bases at J, with 9 bases between the two ends. This CDR3 has 15 residues. Per germline, CDR1 MNHEY and CDR2 SVGEGT. CDR3 loop: CASSYSEAVNQPQHF. CDR3 bases: TGTGCCAGCAGTTACTCAGAAGCAGTCAATCAGCCCCAGCATTTT.

This clonotype was observed a handful of times. The gene calls are TRBV12-3 or TRBV12-4 and TRBJ2-3; D tentatively reads TRBD1 or TRBD2 (6 bases each). V lost 3 bases and J lost 1, with 11 bases in between. This CDR3 contains 15 residues. CDR3 coding DNA: TGTGCCAGCAGTTTTGGAGGGGGAGGCACAGATACGCAGTATTTT. Translated: CASSFGGGGTDTQYF.

The V call is TRBV7-9, the J call TRBJ2-3; D tentatively reads TRBD1 or TRBD2 (5 bases each). Germline V gives CDR1 SEHNR, CDR2 FQNEAQ (reference sequence). Trimming removed 5 bases from V and 0 bases from J, with 15 bases in between. This CDR3 is built from 16 residues. CDR3 region: CASSMGPSLSTDTQYF. For the CDR3, the DNA is TGTGCCAGCAGCATGGGACCGAGCTTAAGCACAGATACGCAGTATTTT.

This clonotype came up a few times. J is TRBJ2-1 and V is TRBV7-8, with 9 bases matching TRBD1. From germline, CDR1 is SGHVS and CDR2 FQNEAQ. This CDR3 has 14 residues. V shed 4 bases, J shed 12 bases, and the junction held 10 bases outside the gene matches. The CDR3 sequence: CASSSDSPGQGQFF. CDR3 sequence (DNA): TGTGCCAGCAGCTCGGACAGTCCGGGACAGGGGCAGTTCTTC.

The chain joins TRBV2 to TRBJ2-1; D not resolved. The CDR3 is 15 amino acids. Germline assignment: CDR1 SNHLY and CDR2 FYNNEI. The V gene lost 1 base and the J gene lost 0 bases, with 7 bases spanning the gap. CDR3 DNA sequence: TGTGCCAGCAGTGAAGGCGTTAGCTCCTACAATGAGCAGTTCTTC. Amino acids: CASSEGVSSYNEQFF.

This clonotype has a handful of counts. The V and J genes are TRBV6-2 or TRBV6-3 and TRBJ2-7; D could derive from TRBD1 or TRBD2 (5 bases each). Trimming left V 1 base short and J 0 bases short, with 22 bases between. Germline V gene sequence: CDR1 MNHEY, CDR2 SVGEGT. This CDR3 comprises 19 residues. The CDR3 DNA follows: TGTGCCAGCAGTTACTTGACGTTCTCTCGAGACAGCGGCTCCTACGAGCAGTACTTC. Protein product: CASSYLTFSRDSGSYEQYF.

This clonotype appeared a few times. This chain uses TRBV7-2 with TRBJ2-2; perhaps TRBD1 as D (6 bases). Deletions cut 1 base from V and 1 base from J, with 10 bases between. Germline assignment: CDR1 SGHTA and CDR2 FQGNSA. The CDR3 length is 16 residues. The CDR3 DNA sequence: TGTGCCAGCAGCTTAGGCCGGGACAAGAACACCGGGGAGCTGTTTTTT. This codes for CASSLGRDKNTGELFF.

This clonotype has just a few counts. This sequence joins TRBV3-1 and TRBJ2-3; the D gene is possibly TRBD2 (5 bases). CDR3 length: 16 amino acids. V dropped 4 bases and J dropped 0 bases, with 14 bases sitting between them. Germline V CDR1 and CDR2: LGHDT, YNNKEL (reference sequence). The CDR3: CASSRSSWTSTDTQYF. The DNA of the CDR3 is TGTGCCAGCAGCCGGAGTTCCTGGACTAGCACAGATACGCAGTATTTT.

This clonotype has only a few counts. V usage is TRBV7-8 and J usage is TRBJ2-5; a weak D match, TRBD1 (5 bases). The CDR3 totals 15 residues. Trimming removed 5 bases at V and 1 base at J, with 14 bases between. Germline-derived CDR1 and CDR2 are SGHVS and FQNEAQ. CDR3 sequence: CASSLLDSAQETQYF. The DNA for the CDR3 is TGTGCCAGCAGCCTCCTCGACAGCGCCCAAGAGACCCAGTACTTC.

The chain couples TRBV29-1 to TRBJ2-5; D gene ambiguous. Germline values: CDR1 SQVTM, CDR2 ANQGSEA. The CDR3 contains 15 residues. V lost 0 bases and J 9 bases, leaving 20 bases between the germline ends. In nucleotides, the CDR3 is TGCAGCGTTGAAGATCTTGCTGCGCATCCCCTCGCCCAGTACTTC. Residues: CSVEDLAAHPLAQYF.

Here the CDR3 reads CASSVGLAYEQFF. The CDR3 DNA follows: TGTGCCAGCAGTGTGGGCCTCGCGTATGAGCAGTTCTTC. The chain couples TRBV6-1 to TRBJ2-1; D unclear. V was cut by 4 bases and J by 8 bases, with 12 bases left in between. Germline values: CDR1 MNHNS, CDR2 SASEGT. This CDR3 comprises 13 residues.

The V gene is TRBV7-9, the J gene TRBJ1-5; TRBD1 matches at 9 bases. Germline CDR1 reads SEHNR; CDR2 reads FQNEAQ (reference sequence). The CDR3 covers 14 residues. V was pared by 5 bases and J by 6 bases, with 5 bases of the junction left unmatched. The CDR3 is CASSEDRGSQPQHF. In DNA form, the CDR3 reads TGTGCCAGCAGCGAGGACAGGGGTAGTCAGCCCCAGCATTTT.

Only a few counts were recorded for this clonotype. V usage is TRBV7-9 and J usage is TRBJ2-7, with no clear D. This CDR3 region has 14 residues. Germline V gene lookup returns CDR1 SEHNR and CDR2 FQNEAQ (reference sequence). Trimming cost V 2 bases and J 2 bases, with 10 bases left between them. CDR3 coding DNA: TGTGCCAGCAGCTTAAGTAACAGCCCCTACGAGCAGTACTTC. Its protein product is CASSLSNSPYEQYF.

The chain joins TRBV12-3 or TRBV12-4 to TRBJ2-1, with 11 nucleotides matching TRBD2. The length of the CDR3 is 14 residues. Losses at the gene ends were 6 bases for V and 7 bases for J; bases not matched to a gene: 5. The CDR3 loop reads CASRIAGGRNEQFF. DNA for the CDR3: TGTGCCAGCAGGATAGCGGGGGGGAGGAATGAGCAGTTCTTC.

The CDR3 loop is CASSPGTAVFYGYTF. The CDR3 DNA follows: TGTGCCAGCAGTCCCGGGACAGCAGTATTCTATGGCTACACCTTC. J is TRBJ1-2 and V is TRBV2, with TRBD1 identical over 7 bases. The junction had 10 bases not matched to a gene; V was cut back by 5 bases and J by 4 bases. Per the germline V gene, CDR1 is SNHLY and CDR2 is FYNNEI. The CDR3 runs to 15 residues.

V gene TRBV7-6 combines with J gene TRBJ2-3; TRBD1 aligns across 7 bases. This CDR3 has 15 residues. The germline V gene encodes CDR1 SGHVS and CDR2 FNYEAQ. J gave up 0 bases and V 5 bases, and 5 bases lay outside the gene matches. The CDR3 DNA is TGTGCCAGCAGCCGTACAGGGGCTAGCACAGATACGCAGTATTTT. Translating gives CASSRTGASTDTQYF.

The V gene is TRBV7-9, the J gene TRBJ1-2; D possibly corresponds to TRBD1 (6 bases). Trimming cost V 5 bases and J 2 bases, with 15 bases left between them. Germline-derived CDR1 and CDR2 are SEHNR and FQNEAQ (reference sequence). The CDR3 covers 15 residues. The CDR3 nucleotides are TGTGCCAGCAGCCCCCGCTGGGGGCAGAACTATGGCTACACCTTC. It codes for CASSPRWGQNYGYTF.

The gene calls are TRBV10-3 and TRBJ2-7, with TRBD2 matching over 9 bases. With V trimmed by 6 bases and J by 3 bases, 12 bases remained unmatched. The V gene's germline CDR1 is ENHRY and CDR2 SYGVKD. The CDR3 consists of 16 residues. In DNA form, the CDR3 reads TGTGCCATCAGCCCCCACGGTAGCGGGGGAAACTACGAGCAGTACTTC. It translates to CAISPHGSGGNYEQYF.

This clonotype was observed a few times. The V and J genes are TRBV2 and TRBJ2-5, with TRBD1 matching over 7 bases. V was pared by 3 bases and J by 2 bases, with 6 bases of the junction left unmatched. There are 15 residues in the CDR3. The germline gives CDR1 SNHLY, CDR2 FYNNEI. The CDR3 bases are TGTGCCAGCAGTGAGGGAGACAGGGAACAAGAGACCCAGTACTTC. As protein: CASSEGDREQETQYF.

The chain employs TRBV6-6 and TRBJ1-5; 7 positions agree with TRBD1. The CDR3 contains 22 residues. Trimming cost V 0 bases and J 0 bases; bases outside gene matches: 20. Germline V gene lookup returns CDR1 MNHNY and CDR2 SVGAGI (reference sequence). The DNA of the CDR3 is TGTGCCAGCAGTTACTCCCGGACTTCGGACAGGTTTCTTCAAGATAGCAATCAGCCCCAGCATTTT. Translating it yields CASSYSRTSDRFLQDSNQPQHF.